Shown below are 19 T cell receptor beta chains from a single sample sequenced in a study of cytomegalovirus exposure and HLA in healthy donors. The PCR made use of 60 Vbeta and 13 Jbeta primers. Sequencing was performed with immunoSEQ multiplex PCR; in TCRdb, only in-frame clones are kept and a portion is missing. The sample shows about 96,000 clones, around four fifths of them seen only once. The specimen was PBMCs. The source is a young man in good health and CMV-seronegative.

There are a few counts of this clone. The V gene is TRBV10-1, the J gene TRBJ1-2, with 8 bases identical to TRBD1. The V segment lost 2 bases and the J segment 8 bases; nucleotides outside the gene matches: 4. Germline CDR1 is WNHNN and CDR2 is SYGVQD (reference sequence). This CDR3 contains 13 residues. This chain's CDR3 is CASSEGQGGGYTF. CDR3 bases: TGCGCCAGCAGTGAGGGACAGGGCGGAGGCTACACCTTC.

The chain joins TRBV5-6 to TRBJ2-7; 7 positions agree with TRBD1. Germline V gene sequence: CDR1 SGHDT, CDR2 YYEEEE. This CDR3 has 15 residues. The ends lost 3 bases at V and 3 bases at J; junction bases unmatched: 9. The CDR3 protein is CASSSFPGQNYEQYF. The CDR3 DNA is TGTGCCAGCAGCTCGTTCCCGGGACAGAACTACGAGCAGTACTTC.

V and J are TRBV5-1 and TRBJ1-1; 8 nucleotides align to TRBD1. The CDR3 loop spans 14 amino acids. The V gene end was trimmed by 5 bases and the J gene end by 3 bases; junction bases not matched to a gene: 6. Germline V gene data show CDR1 as SGHRS and CDR2 as YFSETQ. The CDR3 region has the DNA TGCGCCAGCAGATATACAGGGGGAGACACTGAAGCTTTCTTT. Amino acid sequence: CASRYTGGDTEAFF.

This clone appeared a single time. The chain couples TRBV19 to TRBJ2-5, with D unclear. TRBJ2-7 matches the DNA end more closely, so the J call is doubtful. Germline CDR1 LNHDA, CDR2 SQIVND (reference sequence). There are 16 residues in the CDR3. CDR3 residues: CASSIDRRTKSYEQYF. The CDR3 DNA is TGTGCCAGTAGTATAGACAGGCGCACAAAATCCTACGAGCAGTACTTC.

V usage is TRBV5-6 and J usage is TRBJ1-1; 12 nucleotides align to TRBD1. J gave up 4 bases and V 0 bases, and 4 bases lay outside the gene matches. Germline assignment: CDR1 SGHDT and CDR2 YYEEEE. The CDR3 contains 16 residues. CDR3 sequence (DNA): TGTGCCAGCAGCTTGGGGGACAGGGGGCGGATCACTGAAGCTTTCTTT. This codes for CASSLGDRGRITEAFF.

This chain connects TRBV27 to TRBJ2-5, with no clear D. Germline CDR1 MNHEY, CDR2 SMNVEV (reference sequence). V dropped 3 bases and J dropped 1 base, with 6 bases sitting between them. This CDR3 spans 13 amino acids. CDR3 region: CASSLSSQETQYF. CDR3 in DNA: TGTGCCAGCAGTTTGAGTTCCCAAGAGACCCAGTACTTC.

The chain links TRBV10-3 to TRBJ1-1; D is unclear. CDR1 is ENHRY and CDR2 is SYGVKD in the germline V gene. With 4 bases removed from V and 8 bases from J, the gap between germline ends came to 20 bases. The CDR3 is 15 amino acids. CDR3 region: CAISVESGGPEEAFF. CDR3 bases: TGTGCCATCAGTGTAGAAAGTGGAGGACCCGAAGAAGCTTTCTTT.

The rearrangement links TRBV5-1 to TRBJ2-7; D is ambiguous. The CDR3 loop spans 16 amino acids. The V end lost 3 bases, the J end lost 0 bases, and 16 bases lay between the germline ends. Germline CDR1 SGHRS, CDR2 YFSETQ. The CDR3 is CASSWYSGPGSYEQYF. CDR3 DNA sequence: TGCGCCAGCAGCTGGTATTCTGGGCCAGGCTCCTACGAGCAGTACTTC.

As for this clone: A junction end diverges from the germline sequence, so it may reflect a read error. The chain carries TRBV7-9 and TRBJ1-4; D gene uncertain. CDR3 size: 12 residues. Germline V lookup: CDR1 SEHNR, CDR2 FQNEAQ (reference sequence). CDR3 coding DNA: TGTTCCAGCAGCCTGGTTAGAGAAAAACTGTTTTTT. This encodes CSSSLVREKLFF.

This clone appeared once. J is TRBJ1-2 and V is TRBV19; 7 bases are shared with TRBD1. The germline V gene encodes CDR1 LNHDA and CDR2 SQIVND (reference sequence). There are 15 residues in the CDR3. The ends lost 2 bases at V and 5 bases at J; junction bases unmatched: 8. The CDR3 bases are TGTGCCAGTAGTATACTGTACAGGGGTGGTTATGGCTACACCTTC. Protein sequence: CASSILYRGGYGYTF.

This clone was observed once. V and J are TRBV15 and TRBJ1-5; tentatively, D is TRBD1 (6 bases). Germline assignment: CDR1 LNHNV and CDR2 YYDKDF (reference sequence). The CDR3 covers 14 residues. V lost 6 bases, J lost 9 bases, and 18 bases lay in between. CDR3 region: CATRDKQGVGPQHF. CDR3 DNA sequence: TGTGCCACCAGAGACAAACAGGGCGTAGGGCCCCAGCATTTT.

V usage is TRBV7-6 and J usage is TRBJ1-3; possibly TRBD1 for D (5 bases). V shed 5 bases and J shed 3 bases, with 17 bases lying between them. The CDR3 has 16 amino acids. CDR1 is SGHVS and CDR2 is FNYEAQ in the germline V gene. The CDR3 loop reads CASSDSPRTFGNTIYF. DNA of the CDR3: TGTGCCAGCAGCGACAGTCCCAGGACCTTTGGAAACACCATATATTTT.

In DNA, the CDR3 is TGTGCCACCAGCAGAGAACAGCTACCGTATGGCTACACCTTC. This translates into CATSREQLPYGYTF. The V gene is TRBV15, the J gene TRBJ1-2; no clear D gene. V was pared by 0 bases and J by 5 bases, with 10 bases between. Germline-derived CDR1 and CDR2 are LNHNV and YYDKDF (reference sequence). The CDR3 sequence is 14 residues long.

The chain carries TRBV11-2 and TRBJ1-4; 7 bases agree with TRBD1. Per germline, CDR1 SGHAT and CDR2 FQNNGV. This CDR3 is 15 amino acids long. V gave up 0 bases and J gave up 5 bases; unmatched junction bases: 3. The chain's CDR3 is CASSLDQQGNEKLFF. For the CDR3, the DNA is TGTGCCAGCAGCTTAGATCAACAGGGGAATGAAAAACTGTTTTTT.

The chain joins TRBV2 to TRBJ1-2; D might be TRBD1 (6 bases). The CDR3 runs to 14 residues. Germline CDR1 reads SNHLY; CDR2 reads FYNNEI. Trimming removed 4 bases from V and 5 bases from J, with 14 bases in between. The CDR3 loop is CASSAGTRIYGYTF. Here the CDR3 DNA reads TGTGCCAGCAGTGCCGGGACAAGGATTTATGGCTACACCTTC.

The chain has TRBV28 and TRBJ1-2; 7 nucleotides agree with TRBD1. The CDR3 has 14 residues. J lost 8 bases, V lost 6 bases, and 12 bases had no gene match. Germline V gene sequence: CDR1 MDHEN, CDR2 SYDVKM. In nucleotides, the CDR3 is TGTGCCAGCAGGCCCAGTACAGGGGCGAAAGGCTACACCTTC. It specifies CASRPSTGAKGYTF.

The J gene is TRBJ1-5, the V gene TRBV28; the match to TRBD1 covers 7 bases. CDR1 MDHEN and CDR2 SYDVKM come from the germline V gene. After removal of 6 bases from V and 0 bases from J, the junction contained 11 bases not matched to a gene. This CDR3 has 17 residues. The CDR3 nucleotides are TGTGCCAGCAGCTCCTCAGGGGACAGTAATAGCAATCAGCCCCAGCATTTT. As protein: CASSSSGDSNSNQPQHF.

This clone was picked up one time. The CDR3 bases are TGTGCCAGCAGTCCTCAGGACAGGCCCCACTATGGCTACACCTTC. Amino acid sequence: CASSPQDRPHYGYTF. The chain couples TRBV25-1 to TRBJ1-2; TRBD1 agrees at 7 bases. The CDR3 is 15 residues long. V gave up 5 bases and J gave up 3 bases; unmatched junction bases: 9. The germline gives CDR1 MGHDK, CDR2 SYGVNS.

The chain employs TRBV7-9 and TRBJ1-4; D is unresolved. The CDR3 is 15 amino acids. From germline, CDR1 is SEHNR and CDR2 FQNEAQ (reference sequence). V lost 2 bases and J 3 bases, leaving 10 bases between the germline ends. The CDR3 bases are TGTGCCAGCAGCTTAAGATCTCCAGCTAATGAAAAACTGTTTTTT. The encoded protein is CASSLRSPANEKLFF.